A single sample gave rise to the 22 T cell receptor beta chains below, sequenced in a study of early stage breast cancer tumors (dated by TCRdb to about 2017). The receptor library was made with the immunoSEQ multiplex PCR assay. TCRdb took this table from immuneACCESS and kept in-frame rearrangements with V and J called. Such tables lack part of the clones; where checked against another copy, unresolved V genes explain under half of the gap, and the rest is unexplained. In this sample the table shows 45,000 to 60,000 clones, 90% to 95% of which occur a single time. The ten top clones hold around 5% of the sample. Sequenced: blood. These receptors came from a person between 65 and 79 years old with breast cancer.

The chain carries TRBV11-2 and TRBJ2-7, with TRBD2 as a possible D gene (6 bases). The CDR3 totals 14 residues. The V gene's germline CDR1 is SGHAT and CDR2 FQNNGV. Trimming cost V 3 bases and J 6 bases, with 15 bases left between them. CDR3 in DNA: TGTGCCAGCAGCTTTCGGATTGAGGAGGGCGAGCAGTACTTC. This codes for CASSFRIEEGEQYF.

The rearrangement uses TRBV18 and TRBJ2-5; no definite D call. Germline CDR1 and CDR2: KGHSH and LQKENI. CDR3 size: 13 residues. V lost 4 bases, J lost 2 bases, and 8 bases lay in between. This chain's CDR3 is CASSQDSQETQYF. For the CDR3, the DNA is TGTGCCAGCTCACAAGACTCACAAGAGACCCAGTACTTC.

The chain recombines TRBV5-1 with TRBJ1-3; D call uncertain. The germline V and J ends were trimmed by 0 bases and 3 bases, with 13 bases remaining between them. The CDR3 length is 16 residues. Germline assignment: CDR1 SGHRS and CDR2 YFSETQ. The CDR3 coding sequence is TGCGCCAGCAGCTTGGTCGGGATGAGGTTTGGAAACACCATATATTTT. Translating gives CASSLVGMRFGNTIYF.

This chain links TRBV5-4 with TRBJ1-6; D is uncertain. V gave up 0 bases and J gave up 7 bases, with 8 bases separating them. Germline CDR1 is SGHNT and CDR2 is YYREEE (reference sequence). The CDR3 has 14 amino acids. CDR3 loop: CASSLETGNSPLHF. CDR3 nucleotide sequence: TGTGCCAGCAGCTTGGAAACGGGGAATTCACCCCTCCACTTT.

The chain is built from TRBV5-1 and TRBJ1-2; D possibly corresponds to TRBD1 (6 bases). The CDR3 contains 15 residues. Germline CDR1 reads SGHRS; CDR2 reads YFSETQ. V shed 4 bases and J shed 2 bases, with 15 bases lying between them. CDR3 nucleotides: TGCGCCAGCAGCCAACTACAGGGCCCAAACTATGGCTACACCTTC. Translating gives CASSQLQGPNYGYTF.

The CDR3 region has the DNA TGTGCCAGCAGCTTAGAGCGGGGGCCCTTGGGGCAGTACTTC. As protein: CASSLERGPLGQYF. The J gene is TRBJ2-7, the V gene TRBV7-2; 8 nucleotides align to TRBD2. The V gene end was trimmed by 1 base and the J gene end by 9 bases; junction bases not matched to a gene: 8. Germline V gene data show CDR1 as SGHTA and CDR2 as FQGNSA. The length of the CDR3 is 14 residues.

This chain joins TRBV28 and TRBJ1-2, with D perhaps TRBD1 (5 bases). V was shortened by 2 bases and J by 7 bases, with 17 bases between the two germline ends. CDR1 and CDR2 from the germline V gene are MDHEN and SYDVKM. The CDR3 spans 15 residues. CDR3 in amino acids: CASSLTMDPGGGYTF. Here the CDR3 DNA reads TGTGCCAGCAGTTTAACGATGGATCCCGGGGGTGGCTACACCTTC.

V gene TRBV9 combines with J gene TRBJ2-7, with D perhaps TRBD2 (6 bases). The germline gives CDR1 SGDLS, CDR2 YYNGEE. The CDR3 loop spans 16 amino acids. The V gene lost 0 bases and the J gene lost 6 bases, with 19 bases spanning the gap. For the CDR3, the DNA is TGTGCCAGCAGCGTAGGGGCCGCGGGGTACCCGGGCGAGCAGTACTTC. Translating it yields CASSVGAAGYPGEQYF.

The V and J genes are TRBV5-1 and TRBJ1-6; 9 bases line up with TRBD1. Germline values: CDR1 SGHRS, CDR2 YFSETQ. The junction had 2 bases not matched to a gene; V was cut back by 0 bases and J by 7 bases. The CDR3 length is 15 residues. CDR3 in DNA: TGCGCCAGCAGCTTGGTGGGACAGGGAAATTCACCCCTCCACTTT. It translates to CASSLVGQGNSPLHF. Full variable domain (missing parts from reference TRBV5-1 and TRBJ1-6): KAGVTQTPRYLIKTRGQQVTLSCSPISGHRSVSWYQQTPGQGLQFLFEYFSETQRNKGNFPGRFSGRQFSNSRSEMNVSTLELGDSALYLCASSLVGQGNSPLHFGNGTRLTVT.

The V call is TRBV14, the J call TRBJ1-2, with 7 bases fitting TRBD1. V lost 0 bases, J lost 3 bases, and 4 bases stayed unmatched. The CDR3 runs 15 residues. CDR1 SGHDN and CDR2 FVKESK come from the germline V gene. The CDR3, as DNA: TGTGCCAGCAGCCAAGAAGACAGGGACCACTATGGCTACACCTTC. As protein: CASSQEDRDHYGYTF. The full variable domain, with the rest looked up from reference TRBV14 and TRBJ1-2, is EAGVTQFPSHSVIEKGQTVTLRCDPISGHDNLYWYRRVMGKEIKFLLHFVKESKQDESGMPNNRFLAERTGGTYSTLKVQPAELEDSGVYFCASSQEDRDHYGYTFGSGTRLTVV.

The table lists this clone with a count of one. The rearrangement links TRBV7-2 to TRBJ2-1, with D perhaps matching TRBD1 (6 bases). Germline assignment: CDR1 SGHTA and CDR2 FQGNSA. Trimming removed 6 bases from V and 2 bases from J, with 14 bases in between. The CDR3 runs to 15 residues. The CDR3 coding sequence is TGTGCCAGCAGACCTACAGGGCAAACCTACAATGAGCAGTTCTTC. Its protein product is CASRPTGQTYNEQFF.

This clone occurred once. The rearrangement uses TRBV19 and TRBJ2-7; D perhaps matches TRBD1 (6 bases). The CDR3 runs 15 residues. Looked up from germline, CDR1 is LNHDA and CDR2 is SQIVND (reference sequence). Trimming removed 6 bases from V and 0 bases from J, with 15 bases in between. The CDR3 region has the DNA TGTGCCAGTAGGACTGGGGGCACGAGCTCCTACGAGCAGTACTTC. Residues: CASRTGGTSSYEQYF.

The chain couples TRBV7-2 to TRBJ1-3; no firm D call. Germline CDR1 SGHTA, CDR2 FQGNSA. V lost 1 base, J lost 0 bases, and 13 bases lay in between. The CDR3 is made up of 17 amino acids. This CDR3 reads CASSLDPPRGSGNTIYF. Written as DNA, the CDR3 is TGTGCCAGCAGCTTAGACCCTCCCCGAGGCTCTGGAAACACCATATATTTT.

The chain joins TRBV6-1 to TRBJ1-4; D remains ambiguous. The length of the CDR3 is 15 residues. V was cut by 2 bases and J by 7 bases, with 14 bases left in between. In germline, CDR1 is MNHNS, CDR2 SASEGT. The CDR3 DNA follows: TGTGCCAGCAGTGAATTGCCCTCGGGGAGTGAAAAACTGTTTTTT. It yields the protein CASSELPSGSEKLFF.

The rearrangement joins TRBV29-1 to TRBJ2-1, with TRBD1 matching over 9 bases. This CDR3 has 14 residues. V was pared by 0 bases and J by 6 bases, with 3 bases of the junction left unmatched. The germline gives CDR1 SQVTM, CDR2 ANQGSEA. This chain's CDR3 is CSVEEGQGVNEQFF. The CDR3 DNA reads as TGCAGCGTTGAAGAGGGACAGGGAGTCAATGAGCAGTTCTTC.

CDR3 in DNA: TGTGCCAGCAGCTTAGGGGGGCAGATCTACGAGCAGTACTTC. It yields the protein CASSLGGQIYEQYF. The chain carries TRBV11-3 and TRBJ2-7; D possibly corresponds to TRBD1 (6 bases). Trimming shortened V by 1 base and J by 3 bases, and 10 bases separated the two germline ends. The CDR3 runs 14 residues. Germline V lookup: CDR1 SGHNT, CDR2 YENEEA. The full variable domain, in which reference TRBV11-3 and TRBJ2-7 provide the parts outside the CDR3, is EAGVVQSPRYKIIEKKQPVAFWCNPISGHNTLYWYLQNLGQGPELLIRYENEEAVDDSQLPKDRFSAERLKGVDSTLKIQPAELGDSAVYLCASSLGGQIYEQYFGPGTRLTVT.

The chain is built from TRBV6-5 and TRBJ2-7, with 9 positions matching TRBD1. Germline values: CDR1 MNHEY, CDR2 SVGAGI. The junction had 6 bases not matched to a gene; V was cut back by 5 bases and J by 7 bases. The CDR3 extends over 13 amino acids. The CDR3 region is CASSTPGQGEQYF. CDR3 nucleotides: TGTGCCAGCAGTACCCCGGGACAGGGAGAGCAGTACTTC.

The CDR3 sequence is CASSQGSVSPPLYGYTF. The CDR3 nucleotides are TGCGCCAGCAGCCAAGGGTCGGTTAGCCCGCCTCTTTATGGCTACACCTTC. This sequence joins TRBV4-1 and TRBJ1-2; no reliable D call. This CDR3 contains 17 residues. V lost 1 base and J lost 5, with 20 bases in between. In germline, CDR1 is MGHRA, CDR2 YSYEKL.

The table lists this clone with a count of one. The sample carries other DNA sequences with the same CDR3. The chain couples TRBV18 to TRBJ1-1; 9 bases align to TRBD1. The CDR3 totals 14 residues. Trimming cost V 3 bases and J 1 base; bases outside gene matches: 0. The germline V gene has CDR1 KGHSH and CDR2 LQKENI. The CDR3 bases are TGTGCCAGCTCACCGGGACAGGGGAACACTGAAGCTTTCTTT. Its translation: CASSPGQGNTEAFF. Based on the CDR3 plus reference TRBV18 and TRBJ1-1, the full variable domain is NAGVMQNPRHLVRRRGQEARLRCSPMKGHSHVYWYRQLPEEGLKFMVYLQKENIIDESGMPKERFSAEFPKEGPSILRIQQVVRGDSAAYFCASSPGQGNTEAFFGQGTRLTVV.

This sequence joins TRBV5-4 and TRBJ2-3, with D maybe TRBD2 (5 bases). CDR1 and CDR2 from the germline V gene are SGHNT and YYREEE (reference sequence). The CDR3 covers 14 residues. V gave up 0 bases and J gave up 4 bases, with 9 bases separating them. In nucleotides, the CDR3 is TGTGCCAGCAGCTTGGAGCTAGCAGCAGATACGCAGTATTTT. Encoded protein: CASSLELAADTQYF. Complete variable domain (other parts from reference TRBV5-4 and TRBJ2-3): ETGVTQSPTHLIKTRGQQVTLRCSSQSGHNTVSWYQQALGQGPQFIFQYYREEENGRGNFPPRFSGLQFPNYSSELNVNALELDDSALYLCASSLELAADTQYFGPGTRLTVL.

The chain is built from TRBV5-4 and TRBJ2-7, with TRBD1 as a possible D gene (5 bases). Trimming took 4 bases from V and 3 from J, leaving 14 bases between them. Germline values: CDR1 SGHNT, CDR2 YYREEE (reference sequence). The CDR3 totals 14 residues. The CDR3 sequence is CASSTEQEGYEQYF. In nucleotides, the CDR3 is TGTGCCAGCAGCACCGAACAGGAAGGCTACGAGCAGTACTTC.

This chain links TRBV5-4 with TRBJ1-6; maybe TRBD1 (5 bases). This CDR3 is built from 14 residues. Germline V CDR1 and CDR2: SGHNT, YYREEE (reference sequence). The ends were cut back, 1 base at V and 3 bases at J, with 5 bases in the middle. CDR3 region: CASSLRGYNSPLHF. The CDR3 nucleotides read TGTGCCAGCAGCTTGAGGGGCTATAATTCACCCCTCCACTTT.